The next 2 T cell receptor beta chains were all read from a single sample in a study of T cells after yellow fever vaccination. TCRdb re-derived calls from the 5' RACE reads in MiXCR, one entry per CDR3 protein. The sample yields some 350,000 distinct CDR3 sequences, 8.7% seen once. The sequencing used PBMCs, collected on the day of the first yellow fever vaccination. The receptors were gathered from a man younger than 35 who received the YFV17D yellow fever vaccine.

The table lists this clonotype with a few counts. This chain's CDR3 is CASSPREGNSYEQYV. CDR3 sequence (DNA): TGTGCCAGCAGTCCCCGGGAGGGGAACTCCTACGAGCAGTACGTC. This chain links TRBV6-2 or TRBV6-3 with TRBJ2-7, with 8 bases fitting TRBD2. After removal of 5 bases from V and 0 bases from J, the junction contained 6 bases not matched to a gene. Germline loops: CDR1 MNHEY, CDR2 SVGEGT. The CDR3 loop spans 15 amino acids.

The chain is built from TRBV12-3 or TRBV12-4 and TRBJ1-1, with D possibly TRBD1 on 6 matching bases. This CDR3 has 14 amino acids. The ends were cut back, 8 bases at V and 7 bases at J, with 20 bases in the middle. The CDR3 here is CASGGGVPRIEAFF. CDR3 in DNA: TGTGCCAGCGGAGGGGGGGTCCCAAGGATTGAAGCTTTCTTT.